This T cell receptor (beta chain) was sequenced during a study of vaccination effects on CD4 cells after COVID-19. Study details: All participants had two doses of either the BNT162b2 or mRNA-1273 vaccine. Overall study findings and caveats: Few convalescent patients were included, and no early post-infection timepoints were sampled.

Subsequent to a culture period of approximately 11 days, CD4+ T cells were isolated. Absence of prior SARS-CoV-2 infection characterized the vaccine recipients, who showed negative nucleocapsid antibodies. Half the medium was replaced with IL-2 medium on days 3 and 7. V was pared by 2 bases and J by 6 bases, with 11 bases between. In germline, CDR1 is SEHNR, CDR2 FQNEAQ (reference sequence). The CDR3 has 14 residues. In this sample, this clone turned up a few times. As yet, its antigen is unknown. Profiled with immunoSEQ multiplex PCR; TCRdb holds only in-frame clones, not every one. The sample records 30,000 or so clones, 65% being singletons.

V is TRBV7-9 and J is TRBJ1-5; possible D gene TRBD1, 6 bases. This receptor was obtained from a human donor who received a COVID-19 vaccine. Specimen: CD4+ T cells from PBMCs cultured without peptide, collected before COVID-19 vaccination. CDR3 in DNA: TGTGCCAGCAGCTTATCCCCGGGGGCTCAGCCCCAGCATTTT. Translation: CASSLSPGAQPQHF.